These T cell receptor beta chains were read from a single sample in a study of blood T cell repertoires in COVID-19. Libraries were prepared by immunoSEQ multiplex PCR; TCRdb keeps only in-frame clonotypes and omits some of them. The sample lists some 33,000 clones; roughly 87% were seen once. The sequencing input was peripheral blood. The source of these receptors is a man in his 60s with acute or convalescent COVID-19. CDR3s include the opening cysteine and the closing phenylalanine or tryptophan. D genes are given only for firm matches. Size values are once, few and many counts, or a class for expanded clones, and some rows have none.

V gene,clone size,D gene,J gene,CDR3 DNA,CDR3 protein
TRBV5-1,-,TRBD1,TRBJ2-3,TGCGCCAGCAGCGAAACAGGGGATACGGCAGATACGCAGTATTTT,CASSETGDTADTQYF
TRBV7-2,-,TRBD1,TRBJ1-5,TGTGCCAGCAGCCGTAGACAGGGGATATTTCAGCCCCAGCATTTT,CASSRRQGIFQPQHF
TRBV7-8,-,-,TRBJ2-1,TGTGCCAGCAGCTTAGCCGGGGGGACAAATCGCAATGAGCAGTTCTTC,CASSLAGGTNRNEQFF
TRBV11-3,-,-,TRBJ1-1,TGTGCCAGCAGCTTAAATAGCGGAACTGAAGCTTTCTTT,CASSLNSGTEAFF
TRBV29-1,-,TRBD1,TRBJ2-3,TGCAGCGTTGCGGGACAGGGGATCACAGATACGCAGTATTTT,CSVAGQGITDTQYF
TRBV24-1,once,TRBD1,TRBJ2-3,TGTGCCACCGGGACAGGGGCGGTCACAGATACGCAGTATTTT,CATGTGAVTDTQYF
TRBV7-9,few,TRBD1,TRBJ1-5,TGTGCCAGCAGCGTACAGGGGGAAGGTCAGCCCCAGCATTTT,CASSVQGEGQPQHF
TRBV5-1,-,TRBD1,TRBJ1-5,TGCGCCAGCAGTCCCACAGGGGGCGGGAGCAATCAGCCCCAGCATTTT,CASSPTGGGSNQPQHF
TRBV19,-,TRBD2,TRBJ2-1,TGTGCCAGTAGTAAGGGCGCTAGCGGGAGTTACAATGAGCAGTTCTTC,CASSKGASGSYNEQFF
TRBV11-3,-,-,TRBJ1-2,TGTGCCAGCAGCTTGGCAGGAAAAGGCTACACCTTC,CASSLAGKGYTF
TRBV19,-,-,TRBJ2-2,TGTGCCAGTAGTATGTGGTCCTCGAGGGAAGGCGTACGAACCGGGGAGCTGTTTTTT,CASSMWSSREGVRTGELFF
TRBV5-4,-,TRBD1,TRBJ1-1,TGTGCCAGCAGCTCGGGACAGGGGCGGAAGAACACTGAAGCTTTCTTT,CASSSGQGRKNTEAFF
TRBV27,-,-,TRBJ2-3,TGTGCCAGCAGTTCCCGTATAACAGATACGCAGTATTTT,CASSSRITDTQYF
TRBV6-5,-,-,TRBJ1-1,TGTGCCAGCAGTTATGGGGCAGAGGCCCAAGCTTTCTTT,CASSYGAEAQAFF
TRBV5-1,-,-,TRBJ2-2,TGCGCCAGCAGCTTGGACTTTACCGGGGAGCTGTTTTTT,CASSLDFTGELFF
TRBV5-1,-,-,TRBJ1-2,TGCGCCAGCAGCTCCACCCGCGGGAGCAAACGCGACTATGGCTACACCTTC,CASSSTRGSKRDYGYTF
TRBV6-2/TRBV6-3,-,-,TRBJ2-3,TGTGCCAGCAGCTTCGGACTTGGCGGGGATACGCAGTATTTT,CASSFGLGGDTQYF
TRBV6-5,few,-,TRBJ2-7,TGTGCCAGCAGTTACGATCGAACTAGCGAGCAGTACTTC,CASSYDRTSEQYF
TRBV21-1,-,-,TRBJ1-4,TGTGCCAGCAGCGGGACACTAGCAACTAATGAAAAACTGTTTTTT,CASSGTLATNEKLFF
TRBV5-1,-,-,TRBJ1-1,TGCGCCAGCAGCCAGAGGACACAACGGAACACTGAAGCTTTCTTT,CASSQRTQRNTEAFF
TRBV5-1,-,-,TRBJ2-5,TGCGCCAGCAGCTTTAATGGTGCGGTTCTAGAGACCCAGTACTTC,CASSFNGAVLETQYF
TRBV27,-,-,TRBJ2-1,TGTGCCAGCTGGGCGCAGGGGAGGGATGAGCAGTTCTTC,CASWAQGRDEQFF
TRBV5-4,-,TRBD1,TRBJ2-3,TGTGCCAGCAGCTCAAGACAGGGAAGCACAGATACGCAGTATTTT,CASSSRQGSTDTQYF
TRBV18,-,-,TRBJ2-1,TGTGCCAGCTCACTAGCTCTGGAGGATGAGCAGTTCTTC,CASSLALEDEQFF
TRBV28,few,TRBD1,TRBJ1-1,TGTGCCAGCAGTCTGAACAGGGGGCGAAGTACTGAAGCTTTCTTT,CASSLNRGRSTEAFF
TRBV5-1,-,-,TRBJ2-2,TGCGCCAGCAGCTTGCAGGGCACCGGGGAGCTGTTTTTT,CASSLQGTGELFF
TRBV5-1,-,-,TRBJ2-3,TGCGCCAGCAGCTCTTCACAGGGAGGGGGTACGCAGTATTTT,CASSSSQGGGTQYF
TRBV7-9,-,TRBD1,TRBJ1-5,TGTGCCAGCAGCTTGACAGGGGGCCTGCAGCCCCAGCATTTT,CASSLTGGLQPQHF
TRBV18,-,-,TRBJ1-1,TGTGCCAGCTCCGAAGCTGCTGAAGCTTTCTTT,CASSEAAEAFF
TRBV18,-,TRBD1,TRBJ2-3,TGTGCCAGCTCACCACCGTCACAGGGGCTGGATACGCAGTATTTT,CASSPPSQGLDTQYF
TRBV5-5,-,TRBD1,TRBJ1-3,TGTGCCACCCACAGGGGGCCTTCAGGAAACACCATATATTTT,CATHRGPSGNTIYF
TRBV5-4,-,-,TRBJ1-6,TGTGCCAGCAGCTTGGTGACAGAGAATTCACCCCTCCACTTT,CASSLVTENSPLHF
TRBV19,once,-,TRBJ1-5,TGTGCCAGTAGTATTGCCCCCCGGGGTCAGCCCCAGCATTTT,CASSIAPRGQPQHF
TRBV7-9,-,-,TRBJ1-6,TGTGCCAGCAGCTTTCAGGGGATGGGAAATTCACCCCTCCACTTT,CASSFQGMGNSPLHF
TRBV9,-,-,TRBJ1-1,TGTGCCAGCAGCGTCAACCCTCAGGGTGACGCTGAAGCTTTCTTT,CASSVNPQGDAEAFF
TRBV2,-,-,TRBJ2-7,TGTGCCAGCAGTGAACAGGGGTCAACCTACGAGCAGTACTTC,CASSEQGSTYEQYF
TRBV5-6,-,TRBD1,TRBJ1-5,TGTGCCAGCAGCTACCAGGGGGCAAATCAGCCCCAGCATTTT,CASSYQGANQPQHF
TRBV11-2,-,TRBD1,TRBJ1-2,TGTGCCAGCAGCTTGTCGGGACAGGGGGGCCTGTATGGCTACACCTTC,CASSLSGQGGLYGYTF
TRBV5-1,-,TRBD1,TRBJ1-6,TGCGCCAGCAGCTTGGTGACAGGGGGCAATAATTCACCCCTCCACTTT,CASSLVTGGNNSPLHF
TRBV2,-,-,TRBJ1-1,TGTGCCAGCAGAGTACAGGGCAGGGAAGCTTTCTTT,CASRVQGREAFF
TRBV30,-,-,TRBJ2-5,TGTGCCTGGAGTGAAAAGAGGATCCGAGAGACCCAGTACTTC,CAWSEKRIRETQYF